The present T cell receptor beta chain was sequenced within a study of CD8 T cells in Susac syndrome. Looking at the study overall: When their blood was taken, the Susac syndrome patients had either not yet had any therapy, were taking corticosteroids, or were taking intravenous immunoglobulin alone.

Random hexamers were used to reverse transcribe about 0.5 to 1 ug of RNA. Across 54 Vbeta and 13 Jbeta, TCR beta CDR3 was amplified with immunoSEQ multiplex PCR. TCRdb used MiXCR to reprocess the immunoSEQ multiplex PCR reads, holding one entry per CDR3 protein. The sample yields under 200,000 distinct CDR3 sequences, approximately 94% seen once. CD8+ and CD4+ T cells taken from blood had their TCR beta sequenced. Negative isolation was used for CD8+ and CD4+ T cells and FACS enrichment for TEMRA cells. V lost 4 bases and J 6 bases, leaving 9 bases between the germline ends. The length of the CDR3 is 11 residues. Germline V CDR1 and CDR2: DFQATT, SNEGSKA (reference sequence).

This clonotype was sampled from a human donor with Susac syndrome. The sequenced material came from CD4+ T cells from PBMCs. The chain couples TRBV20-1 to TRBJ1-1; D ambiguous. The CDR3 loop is CSATRKSEAFF. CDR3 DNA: TGCAGTGCTACGAGGAAGTCTGAAGCTTTCTTT.